These 3 T cell receptor beta chains originate from one sample sequenced in a study of cytomegalovirus exposure and HLA in healthy donors. PCR amplification relied on 60 Vbeta primers (plus 13 Jbeta primers). The method was immunoSEQ multiplex PCR; TCRdb's version includes in-frame clones alone and lacks a portion of them. The data contain some 160,000 clones, 77% of them seen just once; the ten biggest clones take up 1.6%. Sequenced: PBMCs. The receptors come from a woman in her thirties in good health and CMV-seronegative.

This clone appeared a few times. The chain has TRBV5-6 and TRBJ1-1; possibly TRBD1 for D (6 bases). The ends were cut back, 0 bases at V and 3 bases at J, with 12 bases in the middle. CDR1 is SGHDT, CDR2 YYEEEE, per germline. The CDR3 is 15 residues long. CDR3 nucleotides: TGTGCCAGCAGCTTGGGGGCAGAGGGGGACACTGAAGCTTTCTTT. This sequence encodes CASSLGAEGDTEAFF.

The genes are TRBV7-8 and TRBJ1-1, with TRBD1 matching 7 bases. The CDR3 spans 15 residues. Germline V CDR1 and CDR2: SGHVS, FQNEAQ. With 4 bases clipped from V and 1 base from J, the junction kept 6 bases outside the gene matches. The CDR3 region has the DNA TGTGCCAGCAGCTGGTCGGGACAGTGGAACACTGAAGCTTTCTTT. It encodes CASSWSGQWNTEAFF.

The J gene is TRBJ1-2, the V gene TRBV11-3; 7 bases fit TRBD1. Germline assignment: CDR1 SGHNT and CDR2 YENEEA. The CDR3 covers 16 residues. Trimming removed 3 bases from V and 3 bases from J; junction bases left unmatched: 10. CDR3 nucleotides: TGTGCCAGCAGCTTCCCCTCGGGACAGAATCACTATGGCTACACCTTC. It yields the protein CASSFPSGQNHYGYTF. Based on the CDR3 plus reference TRBV11-3 and TRBJ1-2, the full variable domain is EAGVVQSPRYKIIEKKQPVAFWCNPISGHNTLYWYLQNLGQGPELLIRYENEEAVDDSQLPKDRFSAERLKGVDSTLKIQPAELGDSAVYLCASSFPSGQNHYGYTFGSGTRLTVV.